The text below deals with one TCR beta chain. Its antigen is not known. This sample is part of a study of cytomegalovirus exposure and HLA in healthy donors. Points from the study as a whole: It was 160 or so TCR beta chains that were listed as cytomegalovirus-associated. According to a later analysis, TCR clusters from the first cohort tended to co-occur in the 90 to 150 validation repertoires. Rare sequences made up most TCRs, while some public TCRs were found in many donors.

From the 120-subject validation cohort, which was separate from the roughly 610-subject first cohort, the donors were drawn. V shed 1 base and J 11 bases; nucleotides not matched to a gene: 5. CDR1 MNHNS and CDR2 SASEGT come from the germline V gene. The CDR3 has 13 residues. TCRdb's table, derived via immunoSEQ multiplex PCR, lists solely in-frame clones and lacks some. This table holds about 360,000 clones, roughly 90% found once. The chain links TRBV6-1 to TRBJ1-5, with 7 positions matching TRBD1. This clonotype originated in a woman aged 18-35 years in good health and CMV-seronegative. Sequenced material: PBMCs. As DNA, the CDR3 is TGTGCCAGCAGTGAAGGGGACAGCTCATCCCAGCATTTT. Translation gives CASSEGDSSSQHF.